This T cell receptor (beta chain) was retrieved from a study of cytomegalovirus exposure and HLA in healthy donors (TCRdb year 2017). Describing the broader study: In an earlier analysis of around 540 of the donors, approximately 300 Gb of sequence data and approximately 100 million unique TCR beta sequences from 150 million to 200 million T cells were reported. Rather than drawing on any new phenotypic data, the later analysis identified candidate immune exposures from TCR beta sequences and the way those sequences occurred across donors. HLA typing included class I and class II loci at four-digit resolution. Roughly 300 gigabases of sequencing data and approximately 91 million unique TCR sequences made up an early release that covered several hundred HLA-typed donors. Among the approximately 400 genotyped donors, more than 70% belonged to the genetic ancestry cluster associated with self-reported Caucasian donors. An earlier analysis of 587 of the donors applied high-throughput TCR beta sequencing to assess whether each TCR beta V gene segment acted as functional or pseudogenic. Along with the roughly 670-subject first cohort, a separate validation cohort of 120 different subjects was used. Typing coverage differed by locus: A, B, C, DRB1 and DQB1 were typed in roughly 629-630 donors, DQA1 in 522, DPA1 in over 600, and DPB1 in 400 to 490. Alongside the repertoire data, information on donor age, sex, ethnicity and CMV serostatus was compiled. Every repertoire in the discovery cohort had been generated on one and the same sequencing platform. A later analysis re-examined previously published TCR beta repertoires from just over 650 donors and added high-resolution HLA genotyping to investigate patterns of TCR occurrence. On average, roughly 240,000 unique TCR beta nucleotide sequences were sequenced per donor among 300 to 500 genotyped donors of the cohort, with roughly 18% of those sequences being non-productive. To predict cytomegalovirus infection status, the study combined high-throughput TCR immunosequencing, statistical association of individual TCRs with disease status, and machine learning. Because of strong linkage in the cohort, 5 or 6 DR-DQ haplotypes were treated as single units for association and clustering. The study used immunosequencing to profile the T cell repertoires of approximately 640 subjects and linked those repertoires to cytomegalovirus serostatus. Genome-wide SNP genotypes for about 60% of the roughly 670 donors were used in a later genetic analysis, which treated that subset as a discovery cohort. The study aimed to test whether signatures of past pathogen exposure could be identified by cataloging public T cell receptors. What the work shows at the level of the full study, not this receptor alone: A later genetic analysis reported fewer N-insertions in productive TCRs among donors in an Asian-associated ancestry cluster than the approximately 670-donor mean. Only TCR beta chains were sequenced in this cohort, and the absence of alpha or paired-chain data limited detectable features. The earlier analysis of 587 of the donors excluded roughly 17 rarely observed V segments, including chromosome 9 orphons, because counts were too low. In a later genetic analysis, a missense DCLRE1C variant was associated with V-gene and J-gene trimming of TCR beta chains, and the association was replicated in an independent cohort. Strong co-occurrence of HLA alleles, especially DR and DQ, made assigning TCR associations to individual alleles difficult. Because HLA typing was unavailable for some donors at each locus, only the typed subset was used in association tests. The only immune exposure information available for the cohort was CMV serostatus. In a later analysis, HLA-associated TCR beta chains showed more clonal expansion and lower generation probabilities than non-associated chains that were equally common. According to the authors, the approach could potentially be generalized to other disease states and immunological phenotypes. Presence/absence analyses assumed roughly uniform sequencing depth across donors, an assumption that may not hold. In a later analysis, the rate of TCR association differed among HLA loci, with DRB1 alleles having the most associated TCRs and HLA-C alleles having the fewest. In a later analysis, several top co-occurrence clusters were reported to appear linked to parvovirus B19, influenza, CMV and Epstein-Barr virus. A group of highly shared sequence variants was considered likely to be a technical artifact of the sequencing pipeline. A further reported finding was that TCR beta sequences accurately predicted the HLA-A and HLA-B alleles for most subjects in the first cohort. A few of the identified cytomegalovirus-associated TCR beta chains were confirmed in vitro to be specific for cytomegalovirus antigens. Correlated functional status among segregating V segments might be attributable to linkage disequilibrium, but an unknown experimental factor could not be ruled out. Most TCR sequences were observed very rarely across donors, whereas some public TCRs were present in many individuals. In an earlier analysis of approximately 590 of the donors, most TCR beta V segments appeared in productive rearrangements about 87% or about 30% of the time, broadly matching IMGT annotations. In a later analysis, most CMV-associated TCR beta chains were found to appear HLA-restricted, with HLA associations seemingly driven largely by CMV exposure. Cytomegalovirus status was reported to be diagnosed by the classifier with high specificity and sensitivity in both the original and validation cohorts. Because the 87-base-pair reads could not distinguish some IMGT-functional V segments, including TRBV6-2 and TRBV6-3, those segments were excluded. The study gave a list of about 160 TCR beta chains associated with cytomegalovirus. At a false discovery rate of 0.05, a later analysis linked around 15,000 TCR beta sequences to specific HLA alleles.

The germline V gene (reference sequence) supplies CDR1 GTSNPN and CDR2 SVGIG. Taken from cysteine to phenylalanine, the CDR3 has 15 residues. Just CDR3 DNA is preserved here, 45 bases in frame from base 1. V trim: 0 bases; J trim: 4 bases; unmatched bases: 9. In total, roughly 710 healthy bone marrow donors made up the cohort. Cohort members were all nominally healthy when sampled, although unrecorded immune exposures were likely present. The donor was CMV seropositive and was included in the group of almost 300 seropositive cohort members. A peripheral blood sample was provided by each donor, and peripheral blood mononuclear cells were used for TCR beta sequencing. Genomic DNA extraction from the blood cell samples was performed with the Qiagen DNeasy Blood Extraction Kit. Of note for this clone: What this receptor recognizes is not known. Base qualities are not recorded, but no much larger clone differs from it by a single base.

Library generation was performed with the immunoSEQ multiplex PCR assay. The multiplex PCR relied on a mix of 60 forward primers for TCR Vbeta segments and 13 reverse primers for TCR Jbeta segments. The CDR3 region of rearranged TCR beta genes was amplified from genomic DNA with a multiplex PCR assay. Amplified TCR beta libraries were sequenced as 87-base-pair reads on the Illumina HiSeq System. Turning to the authors' computational methods: Across the 670 or so repertoires, a later analysis counted some 81 million unique TCR beta chains, roughly 11 million of which were shared by at least two donors. A nearest-neighbor algorithm error-corrected the raw reads and collapsed the reads into unique sequences, merging closely related sequences to remove PCR and sequencing errors. V, D and J gene segments were assigned by aligning CDR3 sequences to IMGT reference sequences. For a sequence to be retained, a match of at least six nucleotides was required to both a V gene segment and a J gene segment. Rearrangements were classified as productive when the CDR3 lacked stop codons and remained in frame with V and J, and all other rearrangements were classified as non-productive. CDR3 was defined according to IMGT convention as the region running from the second conserved V-encoded cysteine to the conserved J-encoded phenylalanine. The earlier analysis of about 560 of the donors excluded any sequence lacking an unambiguous match to a single V gene segment. An earlier analysis of 587 of the donors classified V segments as functional when productive rearrangements were above 56.7% and as segregating when the standard deviation between donors was above 5%. A statistical classification framework was built for diagnosing cytomegalovirus status from the catalog of TCR beta chain sequences. In a later analysis, V and J genes were assigned by comparing TCR nucleotide sequences against IMGT/GENE-DB human TR gene sequences. Using the TCRdist pipeline, a later analysis assigned CDR3 sequences along with most-parsimonious VDJ recombination scenarios. A later analysis defined each TCR beta chain by its CDR3 amino acid sequence plus V-gene family, and excluded reads lacking a unique V-gene family. As a way to deal with suspected cross-contamination and a sequencing artifact, a later analysis dropped approximately 590 nucleotide sequences that were highly shared and had low generation probability. A later analysis calculated a clonal expansion index for each public chain from normalized within-repertoire ranks of inferred template counts. A later analysis computed generation probabilities with a VDJ recombination model fitted to out-of-frame rearrangements, and checked the results against IGoR. In a later analysis, TCR-TCR, TCR-HLA and TCR-CMV co-occurrence was scored with hypergeometric tests, and a repertoire-size bias correction was applied to TCR pairs. In a later analysis, false discovery rates were estimated by permuting HLA or CMV assignments 20 times. In a later analysis, co-occurring TCRs were grouped using DBSCAN, and TCRdist sequence similarity was added for clustering within HLA-allele-positive subsets. Repertoires with fewer than 30,000 or more than 120,000 public chains were left out of co-occurrence clustering, as were about 5 repertoires with anomalous nucleotide sharing. Drawn from immuneACCESS, this table holds only the in-frame rearrangements with V and J called that TCRdb kept. Clones are partly lost; checked studies trace under half to an unresolved V gene and leave the rest unexplained. The DNA was the basis for D and trimming; V, J and clone size are from that table. Recorded for this sample are some 110,000 clones; 55% to 75% of them occurred a single time. Around 8.2% of the sample lies in the top ten.

This receptor was identified in a man younger than 40 in good health and CMV-seropositive. Sequencing input: PBMCs. Recombination linked TRBV30 to TRBJ2-7, with 7 bases in between that match TRBD2. The CDR3 protein sequence reads: CAWSVRGGLGYEQYF. The DNA reads as follows: TGTGCCTGGAGTGTACGCGGGGGATTGGGGTACGAGCAGTACTTC.